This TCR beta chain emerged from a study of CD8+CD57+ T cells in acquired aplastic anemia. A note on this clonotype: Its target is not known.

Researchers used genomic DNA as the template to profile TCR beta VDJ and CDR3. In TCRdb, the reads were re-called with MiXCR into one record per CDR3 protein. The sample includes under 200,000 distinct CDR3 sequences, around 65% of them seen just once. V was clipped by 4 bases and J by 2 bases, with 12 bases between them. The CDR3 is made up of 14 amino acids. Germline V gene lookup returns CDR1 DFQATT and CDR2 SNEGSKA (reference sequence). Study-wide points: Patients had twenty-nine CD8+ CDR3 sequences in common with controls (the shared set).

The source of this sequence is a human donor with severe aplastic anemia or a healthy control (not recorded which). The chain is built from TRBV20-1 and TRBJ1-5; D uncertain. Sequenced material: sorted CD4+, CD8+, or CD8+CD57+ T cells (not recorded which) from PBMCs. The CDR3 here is CSATGGKGNQPQHF. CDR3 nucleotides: TGCAGTGCTACCGGAGGGAAAGGCAATCAGCCCCAGCATTTT.